The clone carrying this TCR beta chain came up a few times. Its specificity is unknown. This CDR3 is also generated by other DNA sequences in the sample. This sample is drawn from a study of beta chain features in type 1 diabetes. Study-wide context: Age, gender, cell numbers and subset yield matched between patients and controls. Study conclusions and caveats: Any HLA-type effect on TCRB rearrangement remained unresolved here.

Expressed TCRB transcripts got sequenced, as all isolated RNA was reverse transcribed. Repertoires were generated with immunoSEQ multiplex PCR, while TCRdb's copy carries only in-frame clones and drops some. The sample holds about half a million clones, around 30% seen once. V dropped 0 bases and J dropped 5; count of bases not matched to a gene: 1. Germline assignment: CDR1 ENHRY and CDR2 SYGVKD. This CDR3 region has 15 residues. The chain carries TRBV10-3 and TRBJ2-1, with 10 bases fitting TRBD2. The source material was naive CD4+ T cells from blood. The TCR originated in a man younger than 35 in good health. CDR3 bases: TGTGCCATCAGTGAGTCGCTAGCGGGAGACAATGAGCAGTTCTTC. Translating it yields CAISESLAGDNEQFF.